Below, one T cell receptor (beta chain) is given with its context. Its antigen is not known. This record comes from a study of T cell responses to AZD1222 COVID-19 vaccine. CDR3 length: 15 residues. Germline CDR1 MNHEY, CDR2 SVGAGI. The V and J ends lost 10 bases and 2 bases respectively, with 18 bases between them. Study findings and constraints: Vaccine-associated CD4 TCRs ranged over spike, dominating at 160-218 and 743-854. Donor demographics were predominantly white British with a female majority; clonal diversity may be underestimated.

The table came from immunoSEQ multiplex PCR; TCRdb's copy has only in-frame clones and leaves some out. The sample includes some 150,000 clones, about 87% seen only once; the top ten take 3% to 4%. The sequences come from peripheral blood, collected on day 0 of MenACWY control vaccination. This TCR derives from an adult in good health. The V and J genes are TRBV6-5 and TRBJ1-3; TRBD1 might be the D (6 bases). CDR3 in amino acids: CATNREGSAGNTIYF. The CDR3 bases are TGTGCCACCAACAGGGAAGGGAGTGCTGGAAACACCATATATTTT.